The clone carrying this TCR beta chain was picked up many times. What it recognizes is unknown. TCRdb reprocessed the 5' RACE reads with MiXCR, giving one entry per CDR3 protein. The data show about 460,000 distinct CDR3 sequences, approximately 5.3% seen once. This sample is part of a study of CD8 T cells in ankylosing spondylitis. Notes on the study in general: Seemingly distinctive of ankylosing spondylitis blood was a TCR beta motif formed by eight highly homologous variants.

Trimming removed 6 bases at V and 4 bases at J, with 12 bases between. The CDR3 contains 12 residues. Germline values: CDR1 DFQATT, CDR2 SNEGSKA (reference sequence). Input material: blood, either unsorted or a sorted T cell fraction (not recorded which). The TCR comes from a male donor with ankylosing spondylitis. The V call is TRBV20-1, the J call TRBJ1-2; D might be TRBD1 (5 bases). This chain's CDR3 is CSAVRGGYGYTF. Here the CDR3 DNA reads TGCAGTGCCGTACGGGGGGGCTATGGCTACACCTTC.